The 31 T cell receptor beta chains listed next were all sequenced from one sample in a study of human T cells and chemical hapten exposure. Using its own MiXCR run on the RACE reads, TCRdb lists one record per CDR3 protein. The table includes about 85,000 distinct CDR3 sequences, under 14% detected once. Time point: patch test 2, 6 weeks after DPC sensitization. The treatment: therapeutic diphenylcyclopropenone sensitization with weekly scalp DPC. The source was whole blood, collected in connection with sensitization to the hapten diphenylcyclopropenone (DPC). These receptor sequences come from a man aged 18 to 29 with alopecia areata. Some clones in this sample may be carry-over from other donors' samples.

The chain links TRBV7-9 to TRBJ1-6; D not resolved. CDR1 is SEHNR, CDR2 FQNEAQ, per germline (reference sequence). Trimming cost V 6 bases and J 10 bases, with 13 bases left between them. This CDR3 contains 13 residues. CDR3 DNA: TGTGCCAGCAGAACCGTGGCGAGATCACCCCTCCACTTT. As protein: CASRTVARSPLHF.

J is TRBJ1-1 and V is TRBV29-1; TRBD1 might be the D (5 bases). Trimming took off 4 bases at V and 2 bases at J, with 14 bases between the two ends. Looked up from germline, CDR1 is SQVTM and CDR2 is ANQGSEA. The CDR3 runs 14 residues. DNA of the CDR3: TGCAGCGTTGTCATACAGGCCCTCAACACTGAAGCTTTCTTT. It translates to CSVVIQALNTEAFF.

The sample holds one count of this clonotype. J is TRBJ2-5 and V is TRBV4-1; no clear D. CDR1 MGHRA and CDR2 YSYEKL come from the germline V gene. This CDR3 comprises 16 residues. Trimming took off 1 base at V and 2 bases at J, with 14 bases between the two ends. As DNA, the CDR3 is TGCGCCAGCAGCCAAGGGGCTGCCGGATGGCAAGAGACCCAGTACTTC. It codes for CASSQGAAGWQETQYF.

This clonotype was detected many times. The chain uses TRBV28 and TRBJ1-2; D remains ambiguous. The germline V gene encodes CDR1 MDHEN and CDR2 SYDVKM. The V and J ends lost 5 bases and 4 bases respectively, with 17 bases between them. The CDR3 spans 15 residues. The CDR3 DNA follows: TGTGCCAGCAGTCCCCCCCAAGCGGGGTCCTATGGCTACACCTTC. This sequence encodes CASSPPQAGSYGYTF.

The chain recombines TRBV11-1 with TRBJ2-7; D is uncertain. Trimming removed 3 bases at V and 1 base at J, with 7 bases between. This CDR3 region has 13 residues. From germline, CDR1 is SGHAT and CDR2 FQDESV (reference sequence). The CDR3, as DNA: TGTGCCAGCAGCTTTGGGGTATCCTACGAGCAGTACGTC. Its protein is CASSFGVSYEQYV.

At least ten counts were recorded for this clonotype. The V gene is TRBV11-3, the J gene TRBJ2-1; D unclear. From germline, CDR1 is SGHNT and CDR2 YENEEA. This CDR3 region has 14 residues. The V end lost 1 base, the J end lost 7 bases, and 11 bases lay between the germline ends. The CDR3 protein is CASSLGRLSNEQFF. In DNA, the CDR3 is TGTGCCAGCAGCTTAGGGCGGTTGAGTAATGAGCAGTTCTTC.

V and J are TRBV12-3 or TRBV12-4 and TRBJ1-3; tentative D call: TRBD1 (5 bases). CDR3 length: 15 amino acids. The V end lost 3 bases, the J end lost 1 base, and 10 bases lay between the germline ends. CDR3 DNA sequence: TGTGCCAGCAGTTTCCCCGGGACGTCTGGAAACACCATATATTTT. This sequence encodes CASSFPGTSGNTIYF.

The chain couples TRBV27 to TRBJ2-3, with D possibly being TRBD2 (5 bases). V was pared by 8 bases and J by 1 base, with 25 bases between. The CDR3 runs 18 residues. The germline CDR1 and CDR2 sequences are MNHEY and SMNVEV (reference sequence). The DNA of the CDR3 is TGTGCCAGCGGTTGTATCCCGACGGGGTCGGACTGCACAGATACGCAGTATTTT. Protein product: CASGCIPTGSDCTDTQYF.

At least ten counts were recorded for this clonotype. The chain uses TRBV2 and TRBJ1-5; weak D call: TRBD1 (6 bases). The CDR3 totals 14 residues. Trimming pared 7 bases from V and 4 bases from J, leaving 14 bases between. Germline V gives CDR1 SNHLY, CDR2 FYNNEI. The CDR3 bases are TGTGCCAGCATGAAACAGGGTCTGAATCAGCCCCAGCATTTT. Residues: CASMKQGLNQPQHF. Complete variable domain (other parts from reference TRBV2 and TRBJ1-5): EPEVTQTPSHQVTQMGQEVILRCVPISNHLYFYWYRQILGQKVEFLVSFYNNEISEKSEIFDDQFSVERPDGSNFTLKIRSTKLEDSAMYFCASMKQGLNQPQHFGDGTRLSIL.

This chain links TRBV5-5 with TRBJ2-5; TRBD1 aligns across 7 bases. After removal of 3 bases from V and 1 base from J, the junction contained 6 bases not matched to a gene. The CDR3 has 15 residues. Germline CDR1 SGHKS, CDR2 YYEKEE (reference sequence). The CDR3 nucleotides read TGTGCCAGCAGCTCACTTAGGGACAGCCAAGAGACCCAGTACTTC. This sequence encodes CASSSLRDSQETQYF.

This clonotype was recorded many times. The chain links TRBV10-3 to TRBJ1-2; possibly TRBD1 for D (5 bases). Trimming stripped 2 bases from V and 3 bases from J, with 13 bases between. The CDR3 sequence is 15 residues long. Germline CDR1 is ENHRY and CDR2 is SYGVKD. CDR3 sequence reads: CAISEPAGTYYGYTF. As DNA, the CDR3 is TGTGCCATCAGTGAGCCGGCCGGGACCTACTATGGCTACACCTTC.

This clonotype was found many times. J is TRBJ1-6 and V is TRBV6-6, with D possibly TRBD1 on 5 matching bases. The CDR3 is made up of 17 amino acids. V was trimmed by 2 bases and J by 7 bases, leaving 18 bases between them. Germline V lookup: CDR1 MNHNY, CDR2 SVGAGI (reference sequence). CDR3: CASSYAQSDTGNSPLHF. CDR3 in DNA: TGTGCCAGCAGTTACGCGCAATCGGACACTGGAAATTCACCCCTCCACTTT.

This clonotype showed up just a few times. CDR3: CASTGGAIGTDTQYF. In DNA, the CDR3 is TGTGCCAGCACAGGAGGAGCAATTGGCACAGATACGCAGTATTTT. The chain joins TRBV28 to TRBJ2-3, with D possibly being TRBD2 (5 bases). The V gene lost 7 bases and the J gene lost 1 base, with 15 bases spanning the gap. CDR1 MDHEN and CDR2 SYDVKM come from the germline V gene. The CDR3 is 15 residues long.

This clonotype was observed at least ten times. The chain combines TRBV20-1 with TRBJ2-7; D ambiguous. Germline CDR1 and CDR2: DFQATT and SNEGSKA (reference sequence). V was cut by 2 bases and J by 0 bases, with 5 bases left in between. CDR3 length equals 12 residues. DNA of the CDR3: TGCAGTGCTAGATTTAGCTCCTACGAGCAGTACTTC. The encoded protein is CSARFSSYEQYF.

The chain recombines TRBV20-1 with TRBJ1-4, with D tentatively TRBD1 (6 bases). Germline V gives CDR1 DFQATT, CDR2 SNEGSKA (reference sequence). CDR3 length: 19 residues. V gave up 0 bases and J gave up 4 bases, with 24 bases separating them. The DNA of the CDR3 is TGCAGTGCTAGAGATCGGGGGGCGTCCACCTTAGACGATAATGAAAAACTGTTTTTT. Translation: CSARDRGASTLDDNEKLFF.

This clonotype has a count of ten or more. The chain employs TRBV10-3 and TRBJ2-5, with D tentatively TRBD2 (5 bases). The germline gives CDR1 ENHRY, CDR2 SYGVKD. The CDR3 spans 15 residues. V dropped 0 bases and J dropped 5 bases, with 13 bases sitting between them. The CDR3 protein is CAISESDEGRETQYF. CDR3 bases: TGTGCCATCAGTGAGTCTGACGAGGGTCGGGAGACCCAGTACTTC.

This clonotype has just a few counts. The chain joins TRBV2 to TRBJ2-7; 7 bases map to TRBD1. J lost 0 bases, V lost 6 bases, and 5 bases had no gene match. Germline CDR1 and CDR2: SNHLY and FYNNEI. The CDR3 is 14 amino acids. The CDR3 sequence: CASRGTVSSYEQYV. CDR3 sequence (DNA): TGTGCCAGCAGGGGGACAGTGAGCTCCTACGAGCAGTACGTC.

This chain uses TRBV10-3 with TRBJ1-1; D is possibly TRBD1 (5 bases). The CDR3 contains 15 residues. From germline, CDR1 is ENHRY and CDR2 SYGVKD. V was pared by 6 bases and J by 6 bases, with 20 bases between. The CDR3 DNA reads as TGTGCCATCAGCTCCCTCGGGGGGTTGGGTGCTGAAGCTTTCTTT. It translates to CAISSLGGLGAEAFF.

This clonotype occurred many times. The chain carries TRBV11-2 and TRBJ2-1; D remains unclear. CDR1 and CDR2 (germline): SGHAT, FQNNGV. The CDR3 sequence is 11 residues long. V shed 4 bases and J shed 9 bases, with 7 bases lying between them. CDR3 sequence reads: CASSSPAEQFF. The CDR3 coding sequence is TGTGCCAGCAGCTCACCTGCTGAGCAGTTCTTC.

The table lists this clonotype with a few counts. The chain employs TRBV7-9 and TRBJ2-1; D might be TRBD2 (5 bases). V was trimmed by 0 bases and J by 6 bases, leaving 9 bases between them. Germline CDR1 SEHNR, CDR2 FQNEAQ (reference sequence). This CDR3 has 14 amino acids. The CDR3 spells CASSLAYSVNEQFF. For the CDR3, the DNA is TGTGCCAGCAGCTTAGCCTATAGCGTCAATGAGCAGTTCTTC.

DNA for the CDR3: TGTGCCAGCAGCCAACCCAATCAGCCCCAGCATTTT. Residues: CASSQPNQPQHF. The rearrangement links TRBV3-1 to TRBJ1-5; no firm D call. Germline V gives CDR1 LGHDT, CDR2 YNNKEL (reference sequence). The CDR3 runs to 12 residues. V gave up 2 bases and J gave up 3 bases, with 2 bases separating them.

Remarks on this clonotype: Just one base apart from a much larger clone, this may be a read error. This sequence joins TRBV7-2 and TRBJ2-3; possible D gene TRBD2, 6 bases. Germline CDR1 and CDR2: SGHTA and FQGNSA. CDR3 length: 16 residues. This CDR3 reads CASSRSPQGGSDTLYF. The CDR3 DNA is TGTGCCAGCAGCCGATCACCTCAGGGAGGATCAGATACGCTGTATTTT.

This clonotype turned up a few times. The chain recombines TRBV2 with TRBJ1-4; 8 bases match TRBD1. The ends lost 6 bases at V and 11 bases at J; junction bases unmatched: 11. The CDR3 has 14 amino acids. Germline V gene lookup returns CDR1 SNHLY and CDR2 FYNNEI. The CDR3 region has the DNA TGTGCCAGCAGGAAAGAGGACAGGGTATGGAAACTGTTTTTT. It encodes CASRKEDRVWKLFF. Filled out from reference TRBV2 and TRBJ1-4, the complete variable domain reads EPEVTQTPSHQVTQMGQEVILRCVPISNHLYFYWYRQILGQKVEFLVSFYNNEISEKSEIFDDQFSVERPDGSNFTLKIRSTKLEDSAMYFCASRKEDRVWKLFFGSGTQLSVL.

In this sample, this clonotype turned up a few times. The chain couples TRBV28 to TRBJ1-6; D unresolved. This CDR3 spans 14 amino acids. The V end lost 8 bases, the J end lost 6 bases, and 14 bases lay between the germline ends. CDR1 and CDR2 from the germline V gene are MDHEN and SYDVKM. The CDR3 is CASLKGGFNSPLHF. DNA for the CDR3: TGTGCCAGCTTGAAGGGCGGATTTAATTCACCCCTCCACTTT.

The rearrangement uses TRBV10-3 and TRBJ1-1; D remains ambiguous. Germline CDR1 ENHRY, CDR2 SYGVKD. Trimming left V 4 bases short and J 6 bases short, with 9 bases between. This CDR3 has 12 amino acids. CDR3 protein: CAISVGGPEAFF. The CDR3 DNA sequence: TGTGCCATCAGTGTAGGCGGACCTGAAGCTTTCTTT.

The chain carries TRBV6-5 and TRBJ1-2; D gene ambiguous. V lost 6 bases to trimming and J lost 6 bases, with 8 bases between them. This CDR3 has 11 amino acids. CDR1 is MNHEY, CDR2 SVGAGI, per germline. The DNA for the CDR3 is TGTGCCAGCAGCCCTGGGAATGGCTACACCTTC. Amino acid sequence: CASSPGNGYTF.

In regard to this clonotype: This may arise from a read error, as a much more abundant clone is one base away. The chain links TRBV5-4 to TRBJ1-2; maybe TRBD1 (6 bases). The CDR3 consists of 15 residues. Germline CDR1 reads SGHNT; CDR2 reads YYREEE (reference sequence). In nucleotides, the CDR3 is TGTGCCAGCAGCTTTCCGGGACAACGGGGCTATGGCTGCACCTTC. Translation: CASSFPGQRGYGCTF.

In its sample, this clonotype was seen a few times. The chain couples TRBV11-1 to TRBJ1-3; no definite D call. Germline CDR1 and CDR2: SGHAT and FQDESV (reference sequence). This CDR3 spans 17 amino acids. Trimming cost V 5 bases and J 0 bases, with 17 bases left between them. The CDR3: CASSNLGRGHSGNTIYF. DNA of the CDR3: TGTGCCAGCAGCAACTTGGGCCGCGGTCACTCTGGAAACACCATATATTTT. The variable domain in full, completed from reference TRBV11-1 and TRBJ1-3, reads EAEVAQSPRYKITEKSQAVAFWCDPISGHATLYWYRQILGQGPELLVQFQDESVVDDSQLPKDRFSAERLKGVDSTLKIQPAELGDSAMYLCASSNLGRGHSGNTIYFGEGSWLTVV.

The V and J genes are TRBV12-3 or TRBV12-4 and TRBJ1-6; 8 bases fit TRBD1. J was trimmed by 7 bases and V by 2 bases; bases with no gene match: 4. The CDR3 is made up of 15 amino acids. CDR3 sequence (DNA): TGTGCCAGCAGTTTAATCGACAGGGGCAATTCACCCCTCCACTTT. Its translation: CASSLIDRGNSPLHF.

There are many counts of this clonotype. The chain has TRBV4-1 and TRBJ2-5; D is uncertain. The CDR3 spans 11 residues. The V gene lost 0 bases and the J gene lost 4 bases, with 0 bases spanning the gap. Germline V gene lookup returns CDR1 MGHRA and CDR2 YSYEKL. The CDR3 is CASSQEETQYF. The CDR3 DNA reads TGCGCCAGCAGCCAAGAAGAGACCCAGTACTTC.

This clonotype was seen a handful of times. This chain uses TRBV14 with TRBJ2-5; 12 bases line up with TRBD2. The V gene end was trimmed by 4 bases and the J gene end by 0 bases; junction bases not matched to a gene: 0. CDR1 and CDR2 (germline): SGHDN, FVKESK. This CDR3 spans 15 amino acids. CDR3 protein: CASSRLAGDQETQYF. DNA of the CDR3: TGTGCCAGCAGCCGACTAGCGGGGGACCAAGAGACCCAGTACTTC.